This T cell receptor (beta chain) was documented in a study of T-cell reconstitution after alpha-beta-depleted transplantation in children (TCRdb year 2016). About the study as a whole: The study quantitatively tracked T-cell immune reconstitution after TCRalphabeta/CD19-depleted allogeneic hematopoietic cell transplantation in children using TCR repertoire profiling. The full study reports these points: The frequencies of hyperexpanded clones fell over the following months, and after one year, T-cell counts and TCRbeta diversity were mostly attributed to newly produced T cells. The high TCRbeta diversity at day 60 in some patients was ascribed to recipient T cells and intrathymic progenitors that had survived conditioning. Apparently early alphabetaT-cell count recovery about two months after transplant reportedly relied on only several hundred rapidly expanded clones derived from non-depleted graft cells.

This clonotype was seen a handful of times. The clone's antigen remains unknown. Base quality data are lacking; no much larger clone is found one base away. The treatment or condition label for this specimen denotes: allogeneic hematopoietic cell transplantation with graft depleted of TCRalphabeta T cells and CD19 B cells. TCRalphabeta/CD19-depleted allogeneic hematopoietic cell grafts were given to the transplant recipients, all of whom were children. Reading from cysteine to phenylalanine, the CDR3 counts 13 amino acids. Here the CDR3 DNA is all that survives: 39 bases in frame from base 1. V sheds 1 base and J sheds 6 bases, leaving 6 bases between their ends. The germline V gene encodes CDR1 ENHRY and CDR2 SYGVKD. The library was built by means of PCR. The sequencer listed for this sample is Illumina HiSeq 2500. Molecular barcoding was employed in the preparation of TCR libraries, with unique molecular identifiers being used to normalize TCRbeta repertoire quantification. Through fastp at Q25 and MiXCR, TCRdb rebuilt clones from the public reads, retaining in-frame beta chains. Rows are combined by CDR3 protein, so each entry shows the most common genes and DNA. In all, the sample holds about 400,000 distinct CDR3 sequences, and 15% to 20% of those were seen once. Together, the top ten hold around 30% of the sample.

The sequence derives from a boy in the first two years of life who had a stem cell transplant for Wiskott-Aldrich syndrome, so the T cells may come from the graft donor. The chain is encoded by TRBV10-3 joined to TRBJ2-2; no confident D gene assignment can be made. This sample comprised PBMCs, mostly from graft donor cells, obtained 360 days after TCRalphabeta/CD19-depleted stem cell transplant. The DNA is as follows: TGTGCCATCAGTGAGTTCCACCCCGGGGAGCTGTTTTTT. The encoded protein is CAISEFHPGELFF.